This TCR beta chain emerged from a study of beta chain features in type 1 diabetes. The authors took one heparinised blood draw, averaging roughly 120 mL, from each donor. CD4+ cells of the naive, central memory, regulatory and stem cell-like memory types were sorted via CD45RO/CCR7/CD25/CD127/CD95/CD27. Sorting gave populations that all exceeded 98% purity. Expressed TCRB transcripts were sequenced, since all the RNA that had been isolated was reverse transcribed. This table comes from immunoSEQ multiplex PCR, and its TCRdb copy is limited to in-frame clones, with some not included. Of around 200,000 clones listed, 10% to 15% are singletons. The sequence derives from a woman between 18 and 29 years old in good health. Material for sequencing was central memory CD4+ T cells from blood.

CDR3 sequence reads: CASRSSGGELFF. The CDR3 coding sequence is TGTGCCAGCAGATCGAGCGGCGGGGAGCTGTTTTTT. The genes are TRBV7-6 and TRBJ2-2; TRBD2 might be the D (5 bases). The V end was cut by 6 bases, the J end by 7 bases, with 9 bases between. Germline-derived CDR1 and CDR2 are SGHVS and FNYEAQ. The CDR3 has 12 amino acids.